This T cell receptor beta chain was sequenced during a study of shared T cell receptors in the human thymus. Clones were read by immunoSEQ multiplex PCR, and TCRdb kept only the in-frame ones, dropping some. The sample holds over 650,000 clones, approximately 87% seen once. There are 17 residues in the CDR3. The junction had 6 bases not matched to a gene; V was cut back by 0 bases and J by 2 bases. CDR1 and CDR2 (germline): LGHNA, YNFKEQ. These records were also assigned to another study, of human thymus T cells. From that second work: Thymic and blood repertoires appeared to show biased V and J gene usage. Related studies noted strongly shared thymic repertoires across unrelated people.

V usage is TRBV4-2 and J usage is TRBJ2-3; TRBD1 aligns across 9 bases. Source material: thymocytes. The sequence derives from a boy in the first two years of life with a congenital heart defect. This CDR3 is CASSQEPRTGVTDTQYF. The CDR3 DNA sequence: TGTGCCAGCAGCCAAGAGCCCCGGACAGGGGTCACAGATACGCAGTATTTT.